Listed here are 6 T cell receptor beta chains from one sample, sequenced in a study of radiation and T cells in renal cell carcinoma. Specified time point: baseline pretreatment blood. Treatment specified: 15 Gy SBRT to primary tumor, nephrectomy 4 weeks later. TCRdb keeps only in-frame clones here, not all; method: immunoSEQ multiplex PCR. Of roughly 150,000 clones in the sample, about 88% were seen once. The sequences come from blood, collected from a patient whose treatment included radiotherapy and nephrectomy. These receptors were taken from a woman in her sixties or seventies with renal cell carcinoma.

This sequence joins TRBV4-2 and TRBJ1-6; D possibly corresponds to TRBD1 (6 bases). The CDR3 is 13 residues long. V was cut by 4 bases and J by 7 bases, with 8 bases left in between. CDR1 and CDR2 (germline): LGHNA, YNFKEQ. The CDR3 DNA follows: TGTGCCAGCAGCCCGGACAGAAATTCACCCCTCCACTTT. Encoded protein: CASSPDRNSPLHF.

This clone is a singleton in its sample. CDR3 sequence (DNA): TGCGCCAGCAGCTTGGAGGGACGGACCTATGGCTACACCTTC. Protein product: CASSLEGRTYGYTF. The gene calls are TRBV5-1 and TRBJ1-2; D might be TRBD1 (5 bases). Deletions cut 0 bases from V and 4 bases from J, with 10 bases between. Looked up from germline, CDR1 is SGHRS and CDR2 is YFSETQ. CDR3 size: 14 residues.

The CDR3 here is CASSPRGDEQFF. The CDR3 nucleotides read TGTGCCAGCAGCCCCCGGGGAGATGAGCAGTTCTTC. The chain combines TRBV6-5 with TRBJ2-1, with D possibly TRBD2 on 5 matching bases. The CDR3 extends over 12 amino acids. The germline V gene has CDR1 MNHEY and CDR2 SVGAGI. The V end lost 6 bases, the J end lost 8 bases, and 11 bases lay between the germline ends.

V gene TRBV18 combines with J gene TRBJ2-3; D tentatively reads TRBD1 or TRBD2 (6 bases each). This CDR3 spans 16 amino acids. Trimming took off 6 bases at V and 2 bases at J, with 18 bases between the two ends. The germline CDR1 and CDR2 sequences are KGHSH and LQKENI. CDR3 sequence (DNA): TGTGCCAGCTCCTTAATTCGGGCGGGACACACAGATACGCAGTATTTT. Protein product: CASSLIRAGHTDTQYF.

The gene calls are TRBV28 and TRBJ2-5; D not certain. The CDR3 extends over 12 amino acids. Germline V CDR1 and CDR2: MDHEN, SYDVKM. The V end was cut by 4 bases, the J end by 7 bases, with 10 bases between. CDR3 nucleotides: TGTGCCAGCAGTTCCGGGTCTAGGACCCAGTACTTC. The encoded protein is CASSSGSRTQYF.

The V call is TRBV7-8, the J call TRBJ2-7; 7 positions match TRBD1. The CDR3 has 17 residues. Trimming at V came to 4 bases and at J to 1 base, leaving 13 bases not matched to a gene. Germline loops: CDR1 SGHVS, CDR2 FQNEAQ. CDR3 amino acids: CASSSTLGRGKSYEQYF. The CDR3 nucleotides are TGTGCCAGCAGCTCTACCTTGGGCAGGGGGAAATCCTACGAGCAGTACTTC.